The present entry profiles one T cell receptor beta chain with its context. The source of the sample is a study of OX40 agonist ivuxolimab in advanced cancers. Measured with immunoSEQ multiplex PCR; TCRdb has only the in-frame clones, and not every one. Of 65,000 to 95,000 clones listed, 83% were seen once; the top ten hold around 0.8%. CDR1 is SGHRS and CDR2 is YFSETQ in the germline V gene. Losses at the gene ends were 4 bases for V and 3 bases for J; bases not matched to a gene: 3. The CDR3 is made up of 13 amino acids. The sequence came from an adult with an advanced solid tumor such as melanoma, head and neck, liver or kidney cancer. V usage is TRBV5-1 and J usage is TRBJ1-2, with 7 bases aligning to TRBD1. This specimen was CD4+ or CD8+ T cells sorted from blood, taken in a trial of the OX40 agonist ivuxolimab. The DNA for the CDR3 is TGCGCCAGCAGCATAGGGGGCGACTATGGCTACACCTTC. It encodes CASSIGGDYGYTF.